Listed here are 3 T cell receptor beta chains from one sample, sequenced in a study of cytomegalovirus exposure and HLA in healthy donors. The PCR had 60 Vbeta and 13 Jbeta primers. Assay: immunoSEQ multiplex PCR; the TCRdb copy retains only in-frame clones and omits some. The table includes about 110,000 clones, 77% detected once. The sequencing sample was made of PBMCs. The receptor set was obtained from a male donor in good health and CMV-seronegative.

This clone is a singleton in its sample. The chain carries TRBV28 and TRBJ1-2; no reliable D call. Germline CDR1 reads MDHEN; CDR2 reads SYDVKM. The CDR3 length is 15 residues. Trimming removed 10 bases from V and 0 bases from J, with 18 bases in between. In nucleotides, the CDR3 is TGTGCCACTTCAGGCCTTTCCTTAGCTAACTATGGCTACACCTTC. This gives the protein CATSGLSLANYGYTF.

The chain is built from TRBV7-9 and TRBJ2-5; 7 nucleotides agree with TRBD2. The CDR3 totals 15 residues. The germline gives CDR1 SEHNR, CDR2 FQNEAQ (reference sequence). J gave up 1 base and V 1 base, and 3 bases lay outside the gene matches. The chain's CDR3 is CASSLGWTSQETQYF. As DNA, the CDR3 is TGTGCCAGCAGCTTAGGTTGGACTAGCCAAGAGACCCAGTACTTC.

This chain uses TRBV18 with TRBJ2-1; 13 bases align to TRBD2. The V and J ends lost 6 bases and 8 bases, in that order; junction bases with no gene match: 7. From germline, CDR1 is KGHSH and CDR2 LQKENI. The CDR3 length is 15 residues. DNA of the CDR3: TGTGCCAGCTCCACTAGCGGGAGGGCCCTCGATGAGCAGTTCTTC. It yields the protein CASSTSGRALDEQFF. Full variable domain (remainder filled in from reference TRBV18 and TRBJ2-1): NAGVMQNPRHLVRRRGQEARLRCSPMKGHSHVYWYRQLPEEGLKFMVYLQKENIIDESGMPKERFSAEFPKEGPSILRIQQVVRGDSAAYFCASSTSGRALDEQFFGPGTRLTVL.